This T cell receptor (beta chain) was recorded in a study of CD8 T cells in Susac syndrome. Roughly 0.45 to 1 ug RNA was reverse transcribed with random hexamers. TCRdb re-derived calls from the immunoSEQ multiplex PCR reads in MiXCR, one entry per CDR3 protein. The sample includes approximately 180,000 distinct CDR3 sequences, approximately 95% of them seen just once. V lost 5 bases and J lost 1, with 9 bases in between. CDR3 length: 14 amino acids. The germline V gene encodes CDR1 SGHVS and CDR2 FQNEAQ. This clonotype was obtained from a human donor with multiple sclerosis. The sample was CD4+ T cells from PBMCs. The chain uses TRBV7-8 and TRBJ1-5; a weak D match, TRBD1 (5 bases). The CDR3, as DNA: TGTGCCAGCAGCCCGGGGGAGAGCAATCAGCCCCAGCATTTT. Translating gives CASSPGESNQPQHF.